One T cell receptor (beta chain) is described in this entry. Its specificity is not known. Repertoires were generated with immunoSEQ multiplex PCR, while TCRdb's copy carries only in-frame clones and drops some. Among around 150,000 clones listed, 80% to 95% were seen once. This sample is part of a study of T cell responses to AZD1222 COVID-19 vaccine. The wider study: Whether given at about 4 or about 12 weeks, second doses were pooled. The study's findings and limits: Repertoires were sampled only after the peak T cell response. Two AZD1222 doses significantly raised spike-specific TCR breadth and depth over controls. Unmutated regions of variants are reportedly targeted by nearly half of spike-specific TCRs.

Trimming took off 5 bases at V and 0 bases at J, with 20 bases between the two ends. CDR1 and CDR2 (germline): GTSNPN, SVGIG (reference sequence). The CDR3 runs to 17 residues. The material was peripheral blood, obtained on day 0 of AZD1222 vaccination. The TCR was taken from an adult in good health. The rearrangement links TRBV30 to TRBJ1-3; no reliable D call. CDR3 in amino acids: CAWDPTRPKCSGNTIYF. CDR3 DNA: TGTGCCTGGGATCCCACCCGCCCCAAATGCTCTGGAAACACCATATATTTT.